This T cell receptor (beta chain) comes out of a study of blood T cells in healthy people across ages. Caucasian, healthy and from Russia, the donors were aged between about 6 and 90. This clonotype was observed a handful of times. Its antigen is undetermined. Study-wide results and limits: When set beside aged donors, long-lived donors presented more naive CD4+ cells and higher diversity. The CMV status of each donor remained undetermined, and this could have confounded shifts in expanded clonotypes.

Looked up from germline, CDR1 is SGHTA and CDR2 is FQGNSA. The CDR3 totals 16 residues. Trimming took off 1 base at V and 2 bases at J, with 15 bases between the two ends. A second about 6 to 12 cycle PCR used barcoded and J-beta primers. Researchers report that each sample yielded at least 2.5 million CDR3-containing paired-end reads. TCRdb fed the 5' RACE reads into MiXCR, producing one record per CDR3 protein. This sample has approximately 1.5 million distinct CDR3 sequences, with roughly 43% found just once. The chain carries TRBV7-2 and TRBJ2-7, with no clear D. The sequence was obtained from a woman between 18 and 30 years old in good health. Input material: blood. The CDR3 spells CASSLVHNQETYEQYF. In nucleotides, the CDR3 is TGTGCCAGCAGCTTAGTACATAATCAGGAAACCTACGAGCAGTACTTC.